This T cell receptor beta chain was documented in a study of T cells after yellow fever vaccination. This clonotype has a handful of counts. The CDR3 is 13 residues long. Trimming cost V 4 bases and J 7 bases, with 13 bases left between them. Germline CDR1 and CDR2: KGHDR and SFDVKD. MiXCR, run by TCRdb on the 5' RACE reads, gives a single entry per CDR3 protein. This sample has fewer than 500,000 distinct CDR3 sequences, with around a sixth found just once. This TCR was recovered from a man younger than 35 who received the YFV17D yellow fever vaccine. The chain has TRBV24-1 and TRBJ2-7, with D possibly matching TRBD1 (6 bases). Sequenced here: PBMCs, sampled before the yellow fever booster vaccination. The CDR3 DNA follows: TGTGCCACCAGTGACCTTTACAGGGAGGAGCAGTACGTC. This gives the protein CATSDLYREEQYV.